This section outlines one T cell receptor (beta chain) sequence together with its context. Its target is unknown. This sample is part of a study of cytomegalovirus exposure and HLA in healthy donors. It was with 60 Vbeta and 13 Jbeta primers that the PCR ran. The table came from immunoSEQ multiplex PCR; TCRdb's copy has only in-frame clones and leaves some out. The sample spans about 210,000 clones; the ten largest clones claim roughly 0.89%. Points from the study as a whole: In a later analysis, productive TCRs from donors in an Asian-associated ancestry cluster reportedly carried fewer N-insertions than the cohort mean. Certain sequence variants were highly shared and formed a cluster, and this cluster was likely a sequencing artifact.

The germline gives CDR1 SGHRS, CDR2 YFSETQ. The CDR3 runs to 14 residues. With V trimmed by 1 base and J by 5 bases, 5 bases remained unmatched. There were likely unrecorded immune exposures, though donors were nominally healthy when sampled. The chain recombines TRBV5-1 with TRBJ2-5; 7 bases fit TRBD2. The receptor's source is a woman aged 30 to 39 in good health and CMV-seropositive. What was sequenced was PBMCs. Here the CDR3 reads CASSLFGGTETQYF. The DNA of the CDR3 is TGCGCCAGCAGCTTGTTCGGGGGGACTGAGACCCAGTACTTC. The full variable domain, its missing parts supplied by reference TRBV5-1 and TRBJ2-5, is KAGVTQTPRYLIKTRGQQVTLSCSPISGHRSVSWYQQTPGQGLQFLFEYFSETQRNKGNFPGRFSGRQFSNSRSEMNVSTLELGDSALYLCASSLFGGTETQYFGPGTRLLVL.